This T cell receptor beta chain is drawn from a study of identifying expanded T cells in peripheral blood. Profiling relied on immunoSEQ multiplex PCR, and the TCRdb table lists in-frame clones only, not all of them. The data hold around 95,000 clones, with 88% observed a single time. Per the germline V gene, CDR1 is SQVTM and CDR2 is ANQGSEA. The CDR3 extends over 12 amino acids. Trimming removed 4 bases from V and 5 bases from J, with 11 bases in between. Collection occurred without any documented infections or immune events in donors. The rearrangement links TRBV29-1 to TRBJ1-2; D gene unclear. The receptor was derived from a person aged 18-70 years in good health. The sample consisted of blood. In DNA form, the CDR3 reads TGCAGCGTTGGGCGGGCGGGATATGGCTACACCTTC. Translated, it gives CSVGRAGYGYTF.